This entry describes one TCR beta chain. This specimen belongs to a study of blood T cell repertoires in COVID-19. The wider study: From T cells, B-cell-depleted T cells, or PBMCs came the material, which was cDNA or gDNA.

Seattle's enrolled individuals joined amid active infection and were then monitored longitudinally. The germline gives CDR1 SGHNT, CDR2 YENEEA. The length of the CDR3 is 14 residues. Between the trimmed V and J ends, which lost 1 base and 4 bases, there was a span of 8 bases. Generated by immunoSEQ multiplex PCR, the TCRdb table keeps only in-frame clones and is missing some. The profile shows some 300,000 clones, just under 90% of them singletons. The rearrangement joins TRBV11-3 to TRBJ2-1; possible D gene TRBD2, 5 bases. This TCR came from a woman in her forties or fifties with COVID-19, enrolled during active disease. The sequenced sample consisted of peripheral blood. The CDR3 nucleotides read TGTGCCAGCAGCTTAGCTGACTATTACAATGAGCAGTTCTTC. Amino acid sequence: CASSLADYYNEQFF.